One and the same sample provided the 21 T cell receptor beta chains below, sequenced in a study of cytomegalovirus exposure and HLA in healthy donors. PCR amplification relied on 60 Vbeta primers (plus 13 Jbeta primers). Sequencing used immunoSEQ multiplex PCR; TCRdb keeps in-frame clones, though not all of them. This table holds more than 110,000 clones, around 79% found once. What was sequenced was PBMCs. The origin of the receptors is a female donor in good health and CMV-seronegative.

This clone was seen just once. The genes are TRBV19 and TRBJ1-6; 9 bases map to TRBD1. This CDR3 contains 14 residues. Germline V gene data show CDR1 as LNHDA and CDR2 as SQIVND (reference sequence). V dropped 7 bases and J dropped 10; count of bases not matched to a gene: 8. The CDR3 DNA reads as TGTGCCAGTACCCTGGGACAGGGTTCGTCACCCCTCCACTTT. It specifies CASTLGQGSSPLHF.

This clone was seen more than once but under ten times. The same CDR3 arises from other DNA sequences in this sample as well. The J gene is TRBJ1-4, the V gene TRBV4-1, with a possible D match to TRBD1 (5 bases). CDR1 and CDR2 from the germline V gene are MGHRA and YSYEKL. Trimming shortened V by 0 bases and J by 2 bases, and 10 bases separated the two germline ends. The CDR3 extends over 16 amino acids. The CDR3 protein is CASSQDGRGTNEKLFF. The DNA of the CDR3 is TGCGCCAGCAGCCAAGATGGGCGGGGCACTAATGAAAAACTGTTTTTT.

The rearrangement joins TRBV7-6 to TRBJ1-1; D perhaps matches TRBD1 (6 bases). Trimming cost V 4 bases and J 4 bases, with 10 bases left between them. This CDR3 contains 13 residues. Per the germline V gene, CDR1 is SGHVS and CDR2 is FNYEAQ. CDR3: CASSSTGSTEAFF. The DNA for the CDR3 is TGTGCCAGCAGCTCTACAGGGTCCACTGAAGCTTTCTTT.

V and J are TRBV9 and TRBJ2-2, with D possibly matching TRBD2 (6 bases). V was cut by 3 bases and J by 5 bases, with 17 bases left in between. The CDR3 sequence is 16 residues long. Germline CDR1 and CDR2: SGDLS and YYNGEE. The CDR3 is CASSDQRWRDTGELFF. CDR3 DNA: TGTGCCAGCAGCGACCAGCGGTGGAGGGATACCGGGGAGCTGTTTTTT.

V usage is TRBV21-1 and J usage is TRBJ1-4; the D segment call TRBD1 is taken from the table without a DNA check. TRBV21-1 is marked as a pseudogene. CDR3 length: 13 residues. The CDR3 DNA sequence: TGTGCCAGCATCTTACAGGGGGGTGAAAAACTGTTTTTT. It yields the protein CASILQGGEKLFF.

The chain links TRBV30 to TRBJ2-7, with 10 bases lining up with TRBD1. Losses at the gene ends were 3 bases for V and 5 bases for J; bases not matched to a gene: 7. This CDR3 has 14 residues. Per the germline V gene, CDR1 is GTSNPN and CDR2 is SVGIG (reference sequence). CDR3 residues: CAWRVRTGGNEQYF. The CDR3 DNA follows: TGTGCCTGGAGGGTGAGGACAGGGGGTAACGAGCAGTACTTC.

The chain uses TRBV29-1 and TRBJ1-3; possible D gene TRBD1, 5 bases. CDR1 is SQVTM and CDR2 is ANQGSEA in the germline V gene. Trimming shortened V by 6 bases and J by 0 bases, and 12 bases separated the two germline ends. The CDR3 spans 14 residues. The CDR3 reads CSVVGGVSGNTIYF. As DNA, the CDR3 is TGCAGCGTCGTGGGGGGGGTCTCTGGAAACACCATATATTTT.

This chain uses TRBV19 with TRBJ2-7; D may be TRBD1 (6 bases). V gave up 5 bases and J gave up 5 bases, with 19 bases separating them. Germline CDR1 LNHDA, CDR2 SQIVND (reference sequence). CDR3 length: 15 amino acids. CDR3 sequence reads: CASSGVEQGANEQYF. The CDR3 DNA reads TGTGCCAGTAGTGGGGTGGAACAGGGAGCCAACGAGCAGTACTTC.

The CDR3 loop is CASSPRPGTSVDEQFF. CDR3 coding DNA: TGTGCCAGCAGCCCAAGGCCCGGGACTAGCGTGGATGAGCAGTTCTTC. The V and J genes are TRBV7-8 and TRBJ2-1, with 10 positions matching TRBD2. The CDR3 has 16 residues. Per the germline V gene, CDR1 is SGHVS and CDR2 is FQNEAQ. The junction had 12 bases not matched to a gene; V was cut back by 5 bases and J by 8 bases. The whole variable domain, remainder taken from reference TRBV7-8 and TRBJ2-1, is GAGVSQSPRYKVAKRGQDVALRCDPISGHVSLFWYQQALGQGPEFLTYFQNEAQLDKSGLPSDRFFAERPEGSVSTLKIQRTQQEDSAVYLCASSPRPGTSVDEQFFGPGTRLTVL.

The V gene is TRBV12-5, the J gene TRBJ2-5; TRBD2 matches 13 bases. CDR3 length equals 17 residues. Germline-derived CDR1 and CDR2 are LGHNT and FRNRAP. Unmatched junction bases numbered 6, after V lost 0 bases and J lost 5 bases. CDR3 in DNA: TGTGCTAGTGGTTTGGTACGGGGGACTAGCGGGATGGAGACCCAGTACTTC. Its translation: CASGLVRGTSGMETQYF.

The chain is built from TRBV10-1 and TRBJ2-3; 8 nucleotides align to TRBD1. The J segment lost 1 base and the V segment lost 3 bases, leaving 3 bases of the junction unmatched. The germline gives CDR1 WNHNN, CDR2 SYGVQD (reference sequence). There are 15 residues in the CDR3. CDR3 nucleotides: TGCGCCAGCAGTGACCCGGGACAGGGCACAGATACGCAGTATTTT. This encodes CASSDPGQGTDTQYF.

The chain is built from TRBV2 and TRBJ2-3, with 7 bases matching TRBD1. V lost 2 bases and J lost 0; bases outside the gene matches: 2. CDR3 size: 15 residues. Germline CDR1 SNHLY, CDR2 FYNNEI. The CDR3 DNA follows: TGTGCCAGCAGTGAAAGGGGGCCCAGCACAGATACGCAGTATTTT. This gives the protein CASSERGPSTDTQYF.

This chain connects TRBV7-3 to TRBJ2-1; possible D gene TRBD2, 7 bases. The germline V gene has CDR1 SGHTA and CDR2 FQGTGA. CDR3 length: 14 residues. Deletions cut 2 bases from V and 6 bases from J, with 11 bases between. The CDR3, as DNA: TGTGCCAGCAGCTTAGTCGGGGGGCTCAATGAGCAGTTCTTC. It specifies CASSLVGGLNEQFF.

The chain has TRBV28 and TRBJ1-6; 8 bases are a match to TRBD1. CDR3 size: 15 residues. Per the germline V gene, CDR1 is MDHEN and CDR2 is SYDVKM. V shed 3 bases, J shed 6 bases, and the junction held 4 bases outside the gene matches. The CDR3 region has the DNA TGTGCCAGCAGTTTTCCACAGGGGGGTAATTCACCCCTCCACTTT. Protein product: CASSFPQGGNSPLHF.

The rearrangement joins TRBV6-5 to TRBJ2-7; 7 bases map to TRBD1. V lost 2 bases and J lost 2; bases outside the gene matches: 6. This CDR3 region has 15 residues. Germline V gene lookup returns CDR1 MNHEY and CDR2 SVGAGI. Written as DNA, the CDR3 is TGTGCCAGCAGTTACCGACAGGGCCACCCCTACGAGCAGTACTTC. Its translation is CASSYRQGHPYEQYF.

This chain connects TRBV5-1 to TRBJ2-5, with a weak D call TRBD2 (6 bases). Trimming stripped 0 bases from V and 5 bases from J, with 11 bases between. Germline CDR1 reads SGHRS; CDR2 reads YFSETQ. CDR3 size: 14 residues. The CDR3, as DNA: TGCGCCAGCAGCTTGGCCCTAGCGACGGAGACCCAGTACTTC. This translates into CASSLALATETQYF.

Only a few counts were recorded for this clone. The chain combines TRBV28 with TRBJ1-5; 7 bases are shared with TRBD1. CDR1 is MDHEN and CDR2 is SYDVKM in the germline V gene. V lost 7 bases and J lost 3; bases outside the gene matches: 18. The CDR3 runs to 18 residues. As DNA, the CDR3 is TGTGCCAGCATCCGAGCACACAGGGGACCGAACTTCAATCAGCCCCAGCATTTT. This sequence encodes CASIRAHRGPNFNQPQHF.

CDR3 DNA: TGTGCCACCTCGCCGGGGGGGAACGGCTACACCTTC. Its protein product is CATSPGGNGYTF. The V call is TRBV6-5, the J call TRBJ1-2, with D possibly being TRBD1 (5 bases). Looked up from germline, CDR1 is MNHEY and CDR2 is SVGAGI. Trimming took off 10 bases at V and 8 bases at J, with 17 bases between the two ends. The CDR3 runs 12 residues.

The table lists this clone with a count of one. This chain uses TRBV5-4 with TRBJ1-1, with no clear D. The V and J ends lost 4 bases and 2 bases respectively, with 9 bases between them. Per the germline V gene, CDR1 is SGHNT and CDR2 is YYREEE (reference sequence). The CDR3 is 13 amino acids. CDR3 protein: CASSHRDNTEAFF. The CDR3 nucleotides read TGTGCCAGCAGCCACCGCGATAACACTGAAGCTTTCTTT.

This clone was observed once. The V and J genes are TRBV7-9 and TRBJ1-1, with D hard to call. The CDR3 sequence is 18 residues long. From germline, CDR1 is SEHNR and CDR2 FQNEAQ (reference sequence). Trimming stripped 0 bases from V and 0 bases from J, with 17 bases between. In nucleotides, the CDR3 is TGTGCCAGCAGCTTAGCGCGGGGTATATCCCTAATGAACACTGAAGCTTTCTTT. Amino acid sequence: CASSLARGISLMNTEAFF.

The V call is TRBV15, the J call TRBJ2-3; a weak D match, TRBD1 (6 bases). Germline loops: CDR1 LNHNV, CDR2 YYDKDF (reference sequence). The CDR3 extends over 14 amino acids. Trimming took off 4 bases at V and 2 bases at J, with 10 bases between the two ends. In nucleotides, the CDR3 is TGTGCCACCAGCATAGGGGGTTCCACAGATACGCAGTATTTT. Protein: CATSIGGSTDTQYF.